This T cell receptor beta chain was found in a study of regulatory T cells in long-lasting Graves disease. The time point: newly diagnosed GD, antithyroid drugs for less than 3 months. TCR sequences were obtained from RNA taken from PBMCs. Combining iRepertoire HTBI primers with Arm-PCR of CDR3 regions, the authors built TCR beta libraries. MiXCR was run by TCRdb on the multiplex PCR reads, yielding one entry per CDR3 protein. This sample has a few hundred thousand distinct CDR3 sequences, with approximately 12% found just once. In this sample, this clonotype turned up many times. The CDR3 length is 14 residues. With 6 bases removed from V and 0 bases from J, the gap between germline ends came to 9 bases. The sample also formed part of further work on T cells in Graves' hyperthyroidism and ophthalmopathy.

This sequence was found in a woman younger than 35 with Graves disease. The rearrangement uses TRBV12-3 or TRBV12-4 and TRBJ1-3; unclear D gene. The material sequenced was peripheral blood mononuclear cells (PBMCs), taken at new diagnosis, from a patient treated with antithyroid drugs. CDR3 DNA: TGTGCCAGCAGGGACCCCATCTCTGGAAACACCATATATTTT. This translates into CASRDPISGNTIYF.